A selection of T cell receptor beta chains follows, all from one sample in a study of graft-versus-host responses after intestinal transplantation. Repertoires were generated with immunoSEQ multiplex PCR, while TCRdb's copy carries only in-frame clones and drops some. The sample includes about 43,000 clones, over 85% of them seen just once. The sample in question was PBMCs, obtained more than 310 days after intestinal transplant. These TCRs come from a human patient who received an intestinal transplant, so some T cells may come from the graft donor. Both conserved end residues are part of each CDR3.

J	V	CDR3
TRBJ1-2	TRBV6-5	CASSYSILGRGGYTF
TRBJ2-3	TRBV29-1	CSVPTATDTQYF
TRBJ2-7	TRBV2	CASGGQGGPYEQYF
TRBJ1-1	TRBV6-5	CASGNTEAFF
TRBJ1-4	TRBV28	CASSLPGGVNEKLFF
TRBJ1-2	TRBV29-1	CSVEKSWGSNYGYTF
TRBJ2-1	TRBV6-5	CASRPSGSYNEQFF
TRBJ2-5	TRBV14	CASSRDRGETQYF
TRBJ1-4	TRBV29-1	CSVALPMVEKLFF
TRBJ2-2	TRBV25-1	CASSGTDPSRNTGELFF
TRBJ2-5	TRBV4-1	CASSQRLAGQETQYF
TRBJ1-6	TRBV28	CASSSGSPLHF
TRBJ2-5	TRBV7-7	CASSRRQGRGETQYF
TRBJ2-1	TRBV5-1	CASSLAQSNEQFF
TRBJ2-3	TRBV27	CASSRGSGSWTDTQYF
TRBJ2-1	TRBV9	CASSRTSGRRQFF
TRBJ2-7	TRBV19	CASSLRQGYEQYF
TRBJ2-4	TRBV4-1	CASSQRLAGIAKNIQYF
TRBJ2-2	TRBV27	CASSFSPSGELNTGELFF
TRBJ2-1	TRBV7-9	CASSFTETGQLYNEQFF
TRBJ2-1	TRBV7-6	CASSPGWDEQFF
TRBJ2-3	TRBV7-3	CASSTWTGDTDTQYF
TRBJ1-2	TRBV29-1	CSVVGAGYTF
TRBJ2-1	TRBV9	CASSVGFVGDFLQGRGNEQFF
TRBJ1-2	TRBV6-1	CASHPILNYGYTF
TRBJ1-2	TRBV19	CASSASDYGYTF
TRBJ1-5	TRBV6-1	CASSERTGGANQPQHF
TRBJ2-2	TRBV18	CASSPETSGKYTGELFF
TRBJ2-7	TRBV27	CASSSRTSGRSSYEQYF
TRBJ2-4	TRBV21-1	CASSKVVRWNHVLVAKNIQYF
TRBJ1-1	TRBV19	CASSIPGAGNTEAFF
TRBJ1-1	TRBV6-1	CASGTGGPEAFF
TRBJ1-4	TRBV7-3	CASSPTGARNEKLFF
TRBJ1-2	TRBV2	CASRGTGDTLPLGYGYTF
TRBJ1-5	TRBV6-6	CASSNQGYGPQHF
TRBJ2-2	TRBV7-3	CASSRDSNTGELFF
TRBJ2-7	TRBV18	CASSLQGETYEQYF
TRBJ1-6	TRBV30	CAWSVLANSPLHF
TRBJ2-1	TRBV28	CASQSSWNEQFF
TRBJ1-3	TRBV21-1	CASIPRGRKNTIYF
TRBJ2-7	TRBV5-1	CASSLDWAYEQYF
TRBJ2-2	TRBV7-6	CASSFLEGDTGELFF
TRBJ1-4	TRBV5-6	CASSFPSANEKLFF
TRBJ2-2	TRBV10-1	CASSRDRGSGELFF
TRBJ2-1	TRBV18	CASSPLNEQFF
TRBJ2-5	TRBV13	CASSFPRETQYF
TRBJ2-1	TRBV5-4	CASSRTSDNEQFF
TRBJ1-1	TRBV5-6	CASSMQGNTEAFF
TRBJ1-5	TRBV5-8	CASSLGRQGFQHF
TRBJ1-5	TRBV23-1	CASSLGKRGSRGQCNQPQHF
TRBJ2-7	TRBV29-1	CSVEGTSLIYEQYF
TRBJ2-5	TRBV7-6	CASSLADWETQYF
TRBJ2-5	TRBV6-6	CASSYSRETQYF